The 25 T cell receptor beta chains given below trace back to one sample, sequenced in a study of early T cells in non-severe SARS-CoV-2 infection. A single record per CDR3 protein comes from TCRdb applying MiXCR to the 5' RACE reads. The sample consists of some 110,000 distinct CDR3 sequences, 15% of them appearing once. Sequenced sample: whole blood. These receptors were collected from an adult who was a healthcare worker with PCR-confirmed SARS-CoV-2 infection or an uninfected control (not recorded which).

The V and J genes are TRBV3-1 and TRBJ2-7, with TRBD1 matching over 11 bases. In germline, CDR1 is LGHDT, CDR2 YNNKEL (reference sequence). Trimming at V came to 2 bases and at J to 3 bases, leaving 3 bases not matched to a gene. The CDR3 has 15 residues. CDR3 sequence reads: CASSQPGTGGYEQYF. CDR3 DNA sequence: TGTGCCAGCAGCCAACCCGGGACAGGGGGCTACGAGCAGTACTTC.

The chain is built from TRBV5-1 and TRBJ2-7; possible D gene TRBD1, 6 bases. CDR1 is SGHRS, CDR2 YFSETQ, per germline. The V and J ends lost 0 bases and 0 bases respectively, with 10 bases between them. The CDR3 sequence is 15 residues long. The CDR3 nucleotides are TGCGCCAGCAGCTTGGCCAGGGGCAACTCCTACGAGCAGTACTTC. This encodes CASSLARGNSYEQYF.

J is TRBJ1-3 and V is TRBV2, with D possibly being TRBD1 (5 bases). The V and J ends lost 7 bases and 4 bases respectively, with 14 bases between them. CDR1 and CDR2 from the germline V gene are SNHLY and FYNNEI. CDR3 length equals 14 residues. The CDR3 sequence is CASTAGTSGNTIYF. The DNA for the CDR3 is TGTGCCAGCACCGCCGGGACGTCGGGAAACACCATATATTTT.

The sample holds a few counts of this clonotype. The V and J genes are TRBV18 and TRBJ2-1; 7 bases map to TRBD1. The trim removed 4 bases at V and 0 bases at J, leaving 6 bases unmatched. Germline V gene data show CDR1 as KGHSH and CDR2 as LQKENI. The CDR3 loop spans 16 amino acids. The CDR3 nucleotides read TGTGCCAGCTCACGGACGGACAGGAGCTCCTACAATGAGCAGTTCTTC. It codes for CASSRTDRSSYNEQFF. Using reference TRBV18 and TRBJ2-1 for the parts outside the CDR3, the full variable domain is NAGVMQNPRHLVRRRGQEARLRCSPMKGHSHVYWYRQLPEEGLKFMVYLQKENIIDESGMPKERFSAEFPKEGPSILRIQQVVRGDSAAYFCASSRTDRSSYNEQFFGPGTRLTVL.

There are a few counts of this clonotype. V and J are TRBV7-3 and TRBJ2-2, with 10 bases fitting TRBD1. Germline V lookup: CDR1 SGHTA, CDR2 FQGTGA. Trimming cost V 1 base and J 3 bases; bases outside gene matches: 5. The CDR3 loop spans 17 amino acids. CDR3 residues: CASSLMPGQGYTGELFF. The CDR3 DNA reads as TGTGCCAGCAGCTTAATGCCGGGACAGGGGTACACCGGGGAGCTGTTTTTT. Full variable domain (missing parts from reference TRBV7-3 and TRBJ2-2): GAGVSQTPSNKVTEKGKYVELRCDPISGHTALYWYRQSLGQGPEFLIYFQGTGAADDSGLPNDRFFAVRPEGSVSTLKIQRTERGDSAVYLCASSLMPGQGYTGELFFGEGSRLTVL.

The chain couples TRBV11-3 to TRBJ2-7; TRBD1 agrees at 9 bases. Unmatched junction bases numbered 7, after V lost 5 bases and J lost 5 bases. Per germline, CDR1 SGHNT and CDR2 YENEEA. This CDR3 has 14 residues. In nucleotides, the CDR3 is TGTGCCAGCAGCCCCGGGACAGGGCGCCACGAGCAGTACTTC. It specifies CASSPGTGRHEQYF.

The rearrangement uses TRBV11-1 and TRBJ2-7, with a tentative D call TRBD2 (5 bases). The V and J ends lost 1 base and 2 bases respectively, with 12 bases between them. Germline V gene sequence: CDR1 SGHAT, CDR2 FQDESV (reference sequence). The CDR3 is made up of 15 amino acids. CDR3 loop: CASSLVPAATYEQYF. The CDR3 coding sequence is TGTGCCAGCAGCTTAGTGCCAGCGGCTACCTACGAGCAGTACTTC.

In this sample, this clonotype turned up a few times. The J gene is TRBJ1-2, the V gene TRBV19; 8 nucleotides align to TRBD1. Germline CDR1 and CDR2: LNHDA and SQIVND (reference sequence). CDR3 length: 16 amino acids. V gave up 3 bases and J gave up 4 bases; unmatched junction bases: 10. The CDR3 reads CASSIGTGGIRYGYTF. DNA of the CDR3: TGTGCCAGTAGTATCGGAACAGGGGGAATCCGCTATGGCTACACCTTC.

The chain recombines TRBV28 with TRBJ1-2; no firm D call. V gave up 4 bases and J gave up 1 base, with 4 bases separating them. Germline CDR1 MDHEN, CDR2 SYDVKM. The CDR3 sequence is 12 residues long. Here the CDR3 DNA reads TGTGCCAGCAGTTACAGTAACTATGGCTACACCTTC. It is translated as CASSYSNYGYTF.

V and J are TRBV7-9 and TRBJ1-2, with D possibly matching TRBD1 (6 bases). Germline CDR1 and CDR2: SEHNR and FQNEAQ (reference sequence). The CDR3 extends over 14 amino acids. The V gene lost 1 base and the J gene lost 5 bases, with 11 bases spanning the gap. The CDR3 is CASSLGSGVYGYTF. The CDR3, as DNA: TGTGCCAGCAGCTTAGGTTCAGGGGTGTATGGCTACACCTTC.

This clonotype has a handful of counts. The rearrangement links TRBV7-8 to TRBJ1-2; D might be TRBD1 (5 bases). The CDR3 consists of 15 residues. The ends were cut back, 3 bases at V and 4 bases at J, with 15 bases in the middle. Germline-derived CDR1 and CDR2 are SGHVS and FQNEAQ. The CDR3 coding sequence is TGTGCCAGCAGCTTTCGCCAGGGAGTGCCCTATGGCTACACCTTC. Translating gives CASSFRQGVPYGYTF.

This clonotype has only a few counts. CDR3 protein: CASSLGRGGPYGYTF. In DNA form, the CDR3 reads TGTGCCAGCAGTTTAGGGAGAGGGGGGCCGTATGGCTACACCTTC. The rearrangement joins TRBV12-3 or TRBV12-4 to TRBJ1-2, with a weak D call TRBD1 (6 bases). The V gene lost 1 base and the J gene lost 5 bases, with 14 bases spanning the gap. This CDR3 contains 15 residues.

CDR3 sequence reads: CSARGGLGPKETQYF. The DNA for the CDR3 is TGCAGTGCTAGAGGCGGCCTGGGGCCTAAAGAGACCCAGTACTTC. The chain uses TRBV20-1 and TRBJ2-5, with a weak D call TRBD1 (5 bases). Germline V gives CDR1 DFQATT, CDR2 SNEGSKA (reference sequence). V lost 1 base and J 3 bases, leaving 15 bases between the germline ends. This CDR3 has 15 amino acids.

The V gene is TRBV12-3 or TRBV12-4, the J gene TRBJ1-5; TRBD1 is a possible D gene (5 bases). Trimming left V 1 base short and J 6 bases short, with 10 bases between. CDR3 length equals 14 residues. CDR3 DNA: TGTGCCAGCAGTTTAGGGCAGGGCGGTCAGCCCCAGCATTTT. Its translation: CASSLGQGGQPQHF.

This clonotype came up a few times. The genes are TRBV6-2 or TRBV6-3 and TRBJ2-7, with D possibly matching TRBD2 (6 bases). Trimming stripped 7 bases from V and 7 bases from J, with 11 bases between. Germline V gene sequence: CDR1 MNHEY, CDR2 SVGEGT. The CDR3 loop spans 11 amino acids. The CDR3: CASTGRGEQYF. The DNA for the CDR3 is TGTGCCAGCACCGGCCGGGGGGAGCAGTACTTC.

The chain couples TRBV5-1 to TRBJ1-1; TRBD1 matches 7 bases. Germline-derived CDR1 and CDR2 are SGHRS and YFSETQ. V trimming: 1 base; J trimming: 2 bases; junction bases outside the gene matches: 5. This CDR3 is built from 15 residues. This CDR3 is CASSLLGQSNTEAFF. As DNA, the CDR3 is TGCGCCAGCAGCTTGCTGGGACAGTCAAACACTGAAGCTTTCTTT.

This sequence joins TRBV6-1 and TRBJ2-3; D is unresolved. The V and J ends lost 8 bases and 11 bases respectively, with 14 bases between them. The CDR3 extends over 11 amino acids. The germline CDR1 and CDR2 sequences are MNHNS and SASEGT. The CDR3 bases are TGTGCCAGCCTGAGGCAGGTGGAGCAGTATTTT. Translated, it gives CASLRQVEQYF.

The rearrangement links TRBV5-1 to TRBJ1-1; D unresolved. The CDR3 totals 17 residues. V was trimmed by 0 bases and J by 0 bases, leaving 15 bases between them. Germline V lookup: CDR1 SGHRS, CDR2 YFSETQ. CDR3 protein: CASSLGRRADMNTEAFF. CDR3 bases: TGCGCCAGCAGCTTGGGGCGACGCGCTGATATGAACACTGAAGCTTTCTTT.

DNA of the CDR3: TGCAGCGGTTCATTAGCGGGCACAGATACGCAGTATTTT. Its protein is CSGSLAGTDTQYF. The rearrangement joins TRBV29-1 to TRBJ2-3, with a possible D match to TRBD2 (6 bases). CDR1 is SQVTM, CDR2 ANQGSEA, per germline. V lost 7 bases to trimming and J lost 1 base, with 12 bases between them. The CDR3 is 13 residues long.

This clonotype was observed a few times. The chain is built from TRBV12-5 and TRBJ2-4, with D possibly TRBD1 on 6 matching bases. V was trimmed by 4 bases and J by 6 bases, leaving 10 bases between them. The CDR3 has 13 residues. Germline V gene sequence: CDR1 LGHNT, CDR2 FRNRAP. CDR3 DNA sequence: TGTGCTAGTGGTTGGGGGCGGTCAAACATTCAGTACTTC. As protein: CASGWGRSNIQYF. Full variable domain (rest looked up from reference TRBV12-5 and TRBJ2-4): DARVTQTPRHKVTEMGQEVTMRCQPILGHNTVFWYRQTMMQGLELLAYFRNRAPLDDSGMPKDRFSAEMPDATLATLKIQPSEPRDSAVYFCASGWGRSNIQYFGAGTRLSVL.

This clonotype was picked up a small number of times. The rearrangement links TRBV5-3 to TRBJ2-7, with TRBD1 matching over 10 bases. TRBV5-3 is an ORF; its function is uncertain. Trimming took 4 bases from V and 2 from J; bases not matched to a gene: 3. The CDR3 is made up of 14 amino acids. CDR3 amino acids: CARSRGTGAYEQYF. For the CDR3, the DNA is TGTGCCAGAAGCCGAGGGACAGGGGCCTACGAGCAGTACTTC.

This rearrangement joins TRBV7-9 to TRBJ2-2, with no clear D. The V gene lost 5 bases and the J gene lost 4 bases, with 17 bases spanning the gap. Germline assignment: CDR1 SEHNR and CDR2 FQNEAQ (reference sequence). This CDR3 spans 16 amino acids. CDR3 sequence: CASSPRTAATTGELFF. For the CDR3, the DNA is TGTGCCAGCAGCCCAAGGACGGCAGCGACCACCGGGGAGCTGTTTTTT.

This clonotype was detected a few times. The chain uses TRBV6-6 and TRBJ2-7; D could derive from TRBD1 or TRBD2 (5 bases each). The germline V gene has CDR1 MNHNY and CDR2 SVGAGI (reference sequence). This CDR3 has 14 residues. V was pared by 2 bases and J by 2 bases, with 10 bases between. CDR3 coding DNA: TGTGCCAGCAGTTACAGAGAGGGGCCCTACGAGCAGTACTTC. Its translation is CASSYREGPYEQYF.

This clonotype was detected a few times. The chain uses TRBV7-3 and TRBJ2-1; 12 nucleotides agree with TRBD2. Looked up from germline, CDR1 is SGHTA and CDR2 is FQGTGA. This CDR3 is built from 15 residues. J was trimmed by 4 bases and V by 5 bases; bases with no gene match: 3. CDR3 protein: CASSRGLAGYNEQFF. The CDR3 nucleotides are TGTGCCAGCAGCCGAGGACTAGCGGGGTACAATGAGCAGTTCTTC.

This clonotype occurred many times. V gene TRBV5-1 combines with J gene TRBJ1-1; 7 nucleotides agree with TRBD1. From germline, CDR1 is SGHRS and CDR2 YFSETQ. There are 16 residues in the CDR3. The junction had 9 bases not matched to a gene; V was cut back by 4 bases and J by 0 bases. This CDR3 reads CASSPGQYVMNTEAFF. The CDR3 nucleotides read TGCGCCAGCAGCCCGGGACAGTATGTTATGAACACTGAAGCTTTCTTT.